These T cell receptor beta chains were read from a single sample in a study of shared clonotypes between healthy human individuals. TCRdb's copy holds only in-frame clones and misses some; the assay was immunoSEQ multiplex PCR. The table has more than 2,000,000 clones, approximately 94% seen once. The material sequenced was naive CD4+ T cells sorted from blood. The receptors stem from a man between 18 and 29 years old in good health. Each CDR3 is given with its conserved first and last residue. D genes are given only for firm matches. Size tells how often a clone was seen (once, few, many) or the class of an expanded clone, and some rows leave it out.

abundance: .; j_gene: TRBJ1-2; d_gene: TRBD1; v_gene: TRBV6-5; CDR3aa: CASSNDRVNYGYTF; CDR3nt: TGTGCCAGCAGTAACGACAGGGTTAACTATGGCTACACCTTC
abundance: .; j_gene: TRBJ1-5; d_gene: .; v_gene: TRBV6-1; CDR3aa: CASSESFPGNQPQHF; CDR3nt: TGTGCCAGCAGTGAATCTTTCCCTGGCAATCAGCCCCAGCATTTT
abundance: few; j_gene: TRBJ1-1; d_gene: .; v_gene: TRBV11-3; CDR3aa: CASSFGENTEAFF; CDR3nt: TGTGCCAGCAGCTTTGGTGAGAACACTGAAGCTTTCTTT
abundance: .; j_gene: TRBJ2-1; d_gene: .; v_gene: TRBV19; CDR3aa: CASSPGTLGGNEQFF; CDR3nt: TGTGCCAGTAGTCCCGGGACACTGGGGGGGAATGAGCAGTTCTTC
abundance: .; j_gene: TRBJ1-2; d_gene: TRBD1; v_gene: TRBV7-2; CDR3aa: CASSLGGQANYGYTF; CDR3nt: TGTGCCAGCAGCTTAGGGGGACAGGCTAACTATGGCTACACCTTC
abundance: .; j_gene: TRBJ2-5; d_gene: .; v_gene: TRBV7-2; CDR3aa: CASSPGEGQETQYF; CDR3nt: TGTGCCAGCAGCCCAGGGGAGGGCCAAGAGACCCAGTACTTC
abundance: .; j_gene: TRBJ1-6; d_gene: .; v_gene: TRBV6-5; CDR3aa: CASSYSNRAYNSPLHF; CDR3nt: TGTGCCAGCAGTTACTCGAACAGGGCCTATAATTCACCCCTCCACTTT
abundance: .; j_gene: TRBJ1-2; d_gene: .; v_gene: TRBV6-5; CDR3aa: CASRRQGFNYGYTF; CDR3nt: TGTGCCAGCAGGCGGCAGGGATTTAACTATGGCTACACCTTC
abundance: .; j_gene: TRBJ1-4; d_gene: .; v_gene: TRBV18; CDR3aa: CASSRVVGLQNEKLFF; CDR3nt: TGTGCCAGCTCACGTGTTGTTGGGCTCCAGAATGAAAAACTGTTTTTT
abundance: .; j_gene: TRBJ1-4; d_gene: .; v_gene: TRBV12-2; CDR3aa: CASRLERTGKTNEKLFF; CDR3nt: TGTGCAAGTCGCTTAGAAAGGACAGGGAAGACTAATGAAAAACTGTTTTTT
abundance: .; j_gene: TRBJ2-7; d_gene: TRBD2; v_gene: TRBV30; CDR3aa: CASTGTSGGPYEQYF; CDR3nt: TGTGCCTCTACTGGGACTAGCGGGGGCCCCTACGAGCAGTACTTC
abundance: .; j_gene: TRBJ2-7; d_gene: TRBD1; v_gene: TRBV10-3; CDR3aa: CAISQGAEAEQYF; CDR3nt: TGTGCCATCAGTCAGGGGGCAGAGGCCGAGCAGTACTTC
abundance: .; j_gene: TRBJ1-3; d_gene: TRBD1; v_gene: TRBV14; CDR3aa: CASSSGQGGNTIYF; CDR3nt: TGTGCCAGCAGCTCGGGACAGGGAGGAAACACCATATATTTT
abundance: .; j_gene: TRBJ2-3; d_gene: .; v_gene: TRBV28; CDR3aa: CASSFGLVGMFDTQYF; CDR3nt: TGTGCCAGCAGTTTTGGTCTGGTCGGTATGTTTGATACGCAGTATTTT
abundance: .; j_gene: TRBJ2-1; d_gene: .; v_gene: TRBV2; CDR3aa: CASSGDREGEDLSSYNEQFF; CDR3nt: TGTGCCAGCAGTGGCGACAGGGAGGGAGAGGACCTAAGCTCCTACAATGAGCAGTTCTTC
abundance: .; j_gene: TRBJ2-7; d_gene: .; v_gene: TRBV5-5; CDR3aa: CASSLGLIAYEQYF; CDR3nt: TGTGCCAGCAGCTTGGGGCTCATAGCCTACGAGCAGTACTTC
abundance: .; j_gene: TRBJ1-1; d_gene: .; v_gene: TRBV20-1; CDR3aa: CSASEETEAFF; CDR3nt: TGCAGTGCTAGTGAAGAAACTGAAGCTTTCTTT
abundance: .; j_gene: TRBJ2-1; d_gene: .; v_gene: TRBV4-1; CDR3aa: CASSQDETRNEQFF; CDR3nt: TGCGCCAGCAGCCAAGATGAAACTAGGAATGAGCAGTTCTTC
abundance: .; j_gene: TRBJ1-3; d_gene: .; v_gene: TRBV28; CDR3aa: CASSFPRQEWGNTIYF; CDR3nt: TGTGCCAGCAGTTTCCCCAGACAGGAGTGGGGAAACACCATATATTTT
abundance: .; j_gene: TRBJ2-5; d_gene: .; v_gene: TRBV29-1; CDR3aa: CSGTDRRLTETQYF; CDR3nt: TGCAGCGGAACGGACCGCCGCTTGACGGAGACCCAGTACTTC
abundance: .; j_gene: TRBJ2-5; d_gene: TRBD1; v_gene: TRBV13; CDR3aa: CASSNRGLETQYF; CDR3nt: TGTGCCAGCAGCAATAGGGGGCTAGAGACCCAGTACTTC
abundance: .; j_gene: TRBJ2-1; d_gene: TRBD2; v_gene: TRBV19; CDR3aa: CASSMTAGTSGGGRNEQFF; CDR3nt: TGTGCCAGTAGTATGACAGCCGGGACTAGCGGGGGCGGTAGGAATGAGCAGTTCTTC
abundance: .; j_gene: TRBJ2-7; d_gene: TRBD2; v_gene: TRBV11-2; CDR3aa: CASSWASGGPSSYEQYF; CDR3nt: TGTGCCAGCAGCTGGGCCAGCGGGGGTCCTTCCTCCTACGAGCAGTACTTC
abundance: .; j_gene: TRBJ2-5; d_gene: .; v_gene: TRBV5-4; CDR3aa: CASSRGHQETQYF; CDR3nt: TGTGCCAGCAGCAGGGGACACCAAGAGACCCAGTACTTC
abundance: .; j_gene: TRBJ2-2; d_gene: .; v_gene: TRBV12-5; CDR3aa: CASGLQGMNTGELFF; CDR3nt: TGTGCTAGTGGTTTACAGGGTATGAACACCGGGGAGCTGTTTTTT
abundance: .; j_gene: TRBJ2-3; d_gene: .; v_gene: TRBV20-1; CDR3aa: CSAEPTDTQYF; CDR3nt: TGCAGTGCTGAACCCACAGATACGCAGTATTTT
abundance: .; j_gene: TRBJ1-6; d_gene: .; v_gene: TRBV27; CDR3aa: CASSLSGDNSPLHF; CDR3nt: TGTGCCAGCAGTTTATCTGGAGATAATTCACCCCTCCACTTT
abundance: .; j_gene: TRBJ2-3; d_gene: .; v_gene: TRBV28; CDR3aa: CASSPVAGTDTQYF; CDR3nt: TGTGCCAGCAGTCCGGTAGCGGGCACAGATACGCAGTATTTT
abundance: .; j_gene: TRBJ1-5; d_gene: .; v_gene: TRBV2; CDR3aa: CASSGTASNQPQHF; CDR3nt: TGTGCCAGCAGTGGAACAGCTAGCAATCAGCCCCAGCATTTT
abundance: few; j_gene: TRBJ1-3; d_gene: TRBD1; v_gene: TRBV7-9; CDR3aa: CASSLAGQATGNTIYF; CDR3nt: TGTGCCAGCAGCTTAGCGGGACAGGCGACTGGAAACACCATATATTTT
abundance: .; j_gene: TRBJ2-3; d_gene: .; v_gene: TRBV5-8; CDR3aa: CASSLQSTDTQYF; CDR3nt: TGTGCCAGCAGCTTGCAGAGCACAGATACGCAGTATTTT
abundance: .; j_gene: TRBJ2-3; d_gene: .; v_gene: TRBV5-4; CDR3aa: CASSLKESGNTDTQYF; CDR3nt: TGTGCCAGCAGCTTGAAAGAATCTGGTAACACAGATACGCAGTATTTT
abundance: .; j_gene: TRBJ2-5; d_gene: TRBD2; v_gene: TRBV6-5; CDR3aa: CASSSLAGGLETQYF; CDR3nt: TGTGCCAGCAGCTCGTTAGCGGGGGGGCTAGAGACCCAGTACTTC
abundance: few; j_gene: TRBJ1-1; d_gene: .; v_gene: TRBV30; CDR3aa: CAWSGALGHTEAFF; CDR3nt: TGTGCCTGGAGTGGGGCTTTGGGACACACTGAAGCTTTCTTT
abundance: .; j_gene: TRBJ2-7; d_gene: TRBD1; v_gene: TRBV2; CDR3aa: CASSEANRGHYYEQYF; CDR3nt: TGTGCCAGCAGTGAAGCAAACAGGGGACATTACTACGAGCAGTACTTC
abundance: .; j_gene: TRBJ1-1; d_gene: .; v_gene: TRBV7-2; CDR3aa: CASTPLPGTEAFF; CDR3nt: TGTGCCAGCACCCCTTTACCGGGGACTGAAGCTTTCTTT
abundance: .; j_gene: TRBJ2-3; d_gene: TRBD2; v_gene: TRBV30; CDR3aa: CAWRQAGAGVTQYF; CDR3nt: TGTGCCTGGAGACAAGCGGGAGCTGGTGTTACGCAGTATTTT
abundance: .; j_gene: TRBJ2-5; d_gene: TRBD2; v_gene: TRBV18; CDR3aa: CASARLAGGFPQSQETQYF; CDR3nt: TGTGCCAGCGCAAGACTAGCGGGGGGCTTTCCTCAAAGCCAAGAGACCCAGTACTTC
abundance: .; j_gene: TRBJ2-7; d_gene: .; v_gene: TRBV6-7; CDR3aa: CASSYVLDGIHLDEQYF; CDR3nt: TGTGCCAGCAGTTACGTCTTGGACGGAATCCACCTGGACGAGCAGTACTTC
abundance: .; j_gene: TRBJ1-1; d_gene: .; v_gene: TRBV30; CDR3aa: CAWSSGDTEAFF; CDR3nt: TGCGCCTGGTCGAGCGGGGACACTGAAGCTTTCTTT
abundance: few; j_gene: TRBJ1-1; d_gene: TRBD1; v_gene: TRBV30; CDR3aa: CAWAGQLNTEAFF; CDR3nt: TGTGCCTGGGCGGGACAGCTGAACACTGAAGCTTTCTTT
abundance: .; j_gene: TRBJ1-4; d_gene: TRBD1; v_gene: TRBV7-2; CDR3aa: CASSSHAGTANEKLFF; CDR3nt: TGTGCCAGCAGCTCCCACGCCGGGACAGCAAATGAAAAACTGTTTTTT
abundance: .; j_gene: TRBJ2-2; d_gene: .; v_gene: TRBV4-2; CDR3aa: CASSLSPGAGELFF; CDR3nt: TGTGCCAGCAGCCTAAGCCCAGGGGCCGGGGAGCTGTTTTTT
abundance: .; j_gene: TRBJ1-6; d_gene: TRBD1; v_gene: TRBV5-1; CDR3aa: CASSLVTGSSPLHF; CDR3nt: TGCGCCAGCAGCTTGGTGACAGGGTCTTCACCCCTCCACTTT
abundance: .; j_gene: TRBJ1-5; d_gene: .; v_gene: TRBV11-1; CDR3aa: CASSSAWDSNQPQHF; CDR3nt: TGTGCCAGCAGCTCAGCCTGGGACAGCAATCAGCCCCAGCATTTT